A selection of T cell receptor beta chains follows, all from one sample in a study of OX40 agonist ivuxolimab in advanced cancers. The repertoire was sequenced with immunoSEQ multiplex PCR; TCRdb's copy has only in-frame clones and lacks some. The sample lists over 55,000 clones, 84% occurring once. The sequencing here drew on CD4+ or CD8+ T cells sorted from blood, taken in a trial of the OX40 agonist ivuxolimab. The receptor source for this set is an adult with an advanced solid tumor such as melanoma, head and neck, liver or kidney cancer. The CDR3 runs from the conserved cysteine through the conserved F or W. The D gene is left open where the match is weak. Only some rows state a clone size, as once, few, many or a class for expanded clones.

j_gene | d_gene | abundance | v_gene | CDR3aa | CDR3nt
TRBJ1-6 | . | . | TRBV27 | CASKSFLSYNSPLHF | TGTGCCAGCAAAAGTTTCCTCTCCTATAATTCACCCCTCCACTTT
TRBJ2-2 | . | . | TRBV10-3 | CAIKRAGELFF | TGTGCCATCAAAAGGGCCGGGGAGCTGTTTTTT
TRBJ2-3 | TRBD2 | . | TRBV9 | CASSLFSAGEADTQYF | TGTGCCAGCAGCCTTTTTTCAGCGGGAGAAGCAGATACGCAGTATTTT
TRBJ2-7 | . | . | TRBV28 | CASSPDRSTYEQYF | TGTGCCAGCAGTCCCGACAGGTCTACCTACGAGCAGTACTTC
TRBJ2-3 | . | . | TRBV6-6 | CASSYRDPGTDTQYF | TGTGCCAGCAGTTACCGGGACCCAGGGACAGATACGCAGTATTTT
TRBJ2-7 | TRBD2 | once | TRBV19 | CASSPRTSGSYEQYF | TGTGCCAGTAGTCCCCGGACTAGCGGGAGCTACGAGCAGTACTTC
TRBJ1-1 | TRBD1 | . | TRBV5-1 | CASNEYRGTTEAFF | TGCGCCAGCAACGAGTACAGGGGGACCACTGAAGCTTTCTTT
TRBJ2-7 | TRBD2 | . | TRBV6-5 | CASSGRYSYEQYF | TGTGCCAGTAGCGGGAGGTATAGTTACGAGCAGTACTTC
TRBJ1-1 | TRBD1 | . | TRBV18 | CASSPATGANTEAFF | TGTGCCAGCTCACCGGCGACAGGGGCGAACACTGAAGCTTTCTTT
TRBJ2-1 | TRBD2 | . | TRBV18 | CASSPSQLAVLSSYNEQFF | TGTGCCAGCTCCCCCTCCCAACTAGCGGTCCTGAGCTCCTACAATGAGCAGTTCTTC
TRBJ1-5 | TRBD1 | once | TRBV19 | CASQRGQGQGRPQHF | TGTGCCAGCCAAAGGGGGCAGGGGCAAGGGCGGCCCCAGCATTTT
TRBJ1-5 | . | . | TRBV28 | CASSLTVQPQHF | TGTGCCAGCAGTCTAACGGTTCAGCCCCAGCATTTT